This T cell receptor beta chain stems from a study of blood T cell repertoires in COVID-19. Background on the study: PBMCs, B-cell-depleted T cells, or T cells provided the cDNA or gDNA that made up the material.

Methods used by the authors: Reference gene primer amplification gave estimated nucleated cell counts. Only in-frame clones appear in the TCRdb table, and some are missing; sequencing was by immunoSEQ multiplex PCR. Clonal size and the V and J genes are those of that table, whereas D and trimming came from the DNA. The sample holds about 300,000 clones, around 85% seen once. This CDR3 is 13 amino acids long. Unmatched junction bases numbered 11, after V lost 12 bases and J lost 5 bases. Germline V lookup: CDR1 KGHDR, CDR2 SFDVKD. Participants, about 18 to 89 years old, spanned approximately 25 US areas.

V is TRBV24-1 and J is TRBJ1-1; TRBD1 aligns across 7 bases. This clonotype was sampled from a woman between 25 and 40 years old who had been exposed to COVID-19. The sample was PBMCs or T cells enriched from blood (not recorded which). For the CDR3, the DNA is TGTGCCTCAAAACCCGGGACAGTTACTGAAGCTTTCTTT. This gives the protein CASKPGTVTEAFF.